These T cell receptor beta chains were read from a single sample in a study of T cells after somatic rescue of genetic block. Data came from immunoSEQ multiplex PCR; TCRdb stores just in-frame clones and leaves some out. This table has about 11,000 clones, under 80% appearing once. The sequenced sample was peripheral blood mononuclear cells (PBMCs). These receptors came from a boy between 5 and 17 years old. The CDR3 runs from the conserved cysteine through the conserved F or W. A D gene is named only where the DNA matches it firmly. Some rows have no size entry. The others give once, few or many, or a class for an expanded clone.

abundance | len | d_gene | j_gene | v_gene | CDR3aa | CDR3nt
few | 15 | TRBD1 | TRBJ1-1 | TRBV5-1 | CASSLAEGGEVEAFF | TGCGCCAGCAGCTTGGCCGAAGGGGGCGAGGTTGAAGCTTTCTTT
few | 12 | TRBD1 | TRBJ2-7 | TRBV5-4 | CASSPDRVEQYF | TGTGCCAGCAGCCCCGACAGGGTCGAGCAGTACTTC
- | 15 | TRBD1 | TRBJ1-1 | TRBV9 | CASSAGTGMNTEAFF | TGTGCCAGCAGCGCCGGGACAGGAATGAACACTGAAGCTTTCTTT
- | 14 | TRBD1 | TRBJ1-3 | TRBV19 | CASNRGSSGNTIYF | TGTGCCAGTAACAGGGGCAGCTCTGGAAACACCATATATTTT
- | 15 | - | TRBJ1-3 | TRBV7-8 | CASSSLWRSGNTIYF | TGTGCCAGCAGCTCACTCTGGCGGTCTGGAAACACCATATATTTT
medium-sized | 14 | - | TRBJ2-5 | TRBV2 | CASNRGALQETQYF | TGTGCCAGCAATCGGGGGGCACTACAAGAGACCCAGTACTTC
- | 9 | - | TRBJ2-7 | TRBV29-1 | CSASGQQYF | TGCAGCGCCTCAGGGCAGCAGTACTTC
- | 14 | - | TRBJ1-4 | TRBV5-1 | CASSGGTTNEKLFF | TGCGCCAGCTCCGGGGGGACAACTAATGAAAAACTGTTTTTT
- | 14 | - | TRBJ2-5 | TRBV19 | CASSPQGWGATQYF | TGTGCCAGTAGCCCACAGGGTTGGGGGGCGACCCAGTACTTC
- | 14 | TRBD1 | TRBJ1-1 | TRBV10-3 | CAIRPRTGDTEAFF | TGTGCCATCAGGCCCAGGACAGGGGACACTGAAGCTTTCTTT
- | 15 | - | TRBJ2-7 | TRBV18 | CASSPTDKPRYEQYF | TGTGCCAGCTCACCTACCGACAAGCCCCGCTACGAGCAGTACTTC
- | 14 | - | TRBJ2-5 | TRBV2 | CASTPRDPQETQYF | TGTGCCAGCACTCCCCGAGACCCGCAAGAGACCCAGTACTTC
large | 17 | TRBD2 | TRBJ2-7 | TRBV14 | CASSDGLAGVGAYEQYF | TGTGCCAGCAGCGACGGACTAGCGGGAGTAGGTGCCTACGAGCAGTACTTC
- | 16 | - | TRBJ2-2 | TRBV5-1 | CASSLVRHANTGELFF | TGCGCCAGCAGCTTGGTGCGTCACGCGAACACCGGGGAGCTGTTTTTT
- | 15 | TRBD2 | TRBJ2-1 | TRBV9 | CASSVEGSGRDEQFF | TGTGCCAGCAGCGTAGAGGGTAGCGGGAGGGATGAGCAGTTCTTC
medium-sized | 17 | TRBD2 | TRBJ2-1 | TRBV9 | CASSVEGTSGGPIEQFF | TGTGCCAGCAGCGTAGAGGGGACTAGCGGGGGGCCCATTGAGCAGTTCTTC
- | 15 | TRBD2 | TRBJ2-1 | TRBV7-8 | CASSFLAGVGNEQFF | TGTGCCAGCAGCTTCCTAGCGGGAGTAGGTAATGAGCAGTTCTTC
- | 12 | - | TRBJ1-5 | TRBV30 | CAWGLSNQPQHF | TGTGCCTGGGGTCTTAGCAATCAGCCCCAGCATTTT
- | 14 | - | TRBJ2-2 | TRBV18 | CASSRSGVSGELFF | TGTGCCAGCTCTAGGTCGGGTGTATCCGGGGAGCTGTTTTTT
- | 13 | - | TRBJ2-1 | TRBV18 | CASSPPDSNEQFF | TGTGCCAGCTCACCACCGGATTCCAATGAGCAGTTCTTC
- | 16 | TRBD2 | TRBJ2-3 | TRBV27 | CASSSGLAGLTDTQYF | TGTGCCAGCAGTTCCGGACTAGCGGGGCTCACAGATACGCAGTATTTT
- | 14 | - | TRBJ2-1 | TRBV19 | CASSIRWSDNEQFF | TGTGCCAGTAGTATAAGGTGGTCAGACAATGAGCAGTTCTTC
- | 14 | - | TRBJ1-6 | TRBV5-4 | CASSQSSYNSPLHF | TGTGCCAGCAGCCAGAGCTCCTATAATTCACCCCTCCACTTT
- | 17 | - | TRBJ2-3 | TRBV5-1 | CASSLGQGISRTDTQYF | TGCGCCAGCAGCTTGGGCCAGGGTATAAGCCGTACAGATACGCAGTATTTT
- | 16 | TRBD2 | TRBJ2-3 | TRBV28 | CASSTTSGGGTDTQYF | TGTGCCAGCAGTACGACTAGCGGGGGAGGCACAGATACGCAGTATTTT
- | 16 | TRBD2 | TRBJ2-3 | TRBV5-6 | CASSLGGRAPSDTQYF | TGTGCCAGCAGCCTCGGGGGGAGGGCCCCATCGGATACGCAGTATTTT
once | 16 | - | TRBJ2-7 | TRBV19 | CASSTRGNPVDYEQYF | TGTGCCAGTAGTACCAGGGGAAATCCCGTGGACTACGAGCAGTACTTC
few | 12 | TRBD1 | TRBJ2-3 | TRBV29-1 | CSVLSGGDTQYF | TGCAGCGTCCTCTCAGGGGGAGATACGCAGTATTTT
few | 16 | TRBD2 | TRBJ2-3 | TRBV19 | CASSIVGGSGTDTQYF | TGTGCCAGTAGTATAGTGGGAGGGTCGGGCACAGATACGCAGTATTTT
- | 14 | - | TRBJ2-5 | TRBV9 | CASSPQMQRETQYF | TGTGCCAGCAGCCCCCAAATGCAGCGAGAGACCCAGTACTTC
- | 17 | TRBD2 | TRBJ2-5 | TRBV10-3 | CAISDPRTSGDQETQYF | TGTGCCATCAGTGATCCCCGGACTAGCGGAGATCAAGAGACCCAGTACTTC
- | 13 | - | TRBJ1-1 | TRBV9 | CASSVVQNTEAFF | TGTGCCAGCAGCGTAGTCCAGAACACTGAAGCTTTCTTT
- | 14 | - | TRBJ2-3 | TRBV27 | CASTALPVRGTQYF | TGTGCCAGCACAGCGCTCCCCGTGAGAGGTACGCAGTATTTT
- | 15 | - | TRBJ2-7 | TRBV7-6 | CASSLNRWGAYEQYF | TGTGCCAGCAGCTTAAATCGTTGGGGTGCCTACGAGCAGTACTTC
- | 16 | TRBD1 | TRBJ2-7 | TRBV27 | CASTPGQDKPAYEQYF | TGTGCCAGCACTCCGGGACAGGATAAACCTGCCTACGAGCAGTACTTC
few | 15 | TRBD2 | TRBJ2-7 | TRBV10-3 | CAISDTASGSYEQYF | TGTGCCATCAGTGATACGGCTAGCGGGAGCTACGAGCAGTACTTC
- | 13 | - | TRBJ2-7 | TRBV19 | CASSRMGTYEQYF | TGTGCCAGTAGCCGTATGGGTACCTACGAGCAGTACTTC
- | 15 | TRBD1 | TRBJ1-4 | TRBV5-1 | CASSVDREVVKKLFF | TGCGCCAGCAGCGTCGACAGGGAAGTTGTGAAAAAACTGTTTTTT
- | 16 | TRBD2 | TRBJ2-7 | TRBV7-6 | CASSFGSAGVPYEQYF | TGTGCCAGCAGCTTCGGGTCGGCGGGGGTTCCCTACGAGCAGTACTTC
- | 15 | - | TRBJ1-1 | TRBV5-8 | CASSLERRVNTEAFF | TGTGCCAGCAGCTTGGAGCGAAGGGTGAACACTGAAGCTTTCTTT
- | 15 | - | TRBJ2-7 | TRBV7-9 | CASSLSDRILYEQYF | TGTGCCAGCAGCTTATCTGACAGGATATTATACGAGCAGTACTTC
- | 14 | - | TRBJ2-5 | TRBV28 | CASSLYPTGGTQYF | TGTGCCAGCAGTTTATACCCGACTGGAGGGACCCAGTACTTC
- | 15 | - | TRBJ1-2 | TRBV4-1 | CASSQGEGRGYGYTF | TGCGCCAGCAGCCAAGGGGAGGGGAGGGGCTATGGCTACACCTTC
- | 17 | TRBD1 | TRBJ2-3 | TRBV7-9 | CASSSPGTGTRPDTQYF | TGTGCCAGCAGCTCACCGGGGACAGGCACTAGACCAGATACGCAGTATTTT
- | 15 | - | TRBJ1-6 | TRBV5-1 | CASRFTGYYNSPLHF | TGCGCCAGCAGATTTACAGGGTACTATAATTCACCCCTCCACTTT
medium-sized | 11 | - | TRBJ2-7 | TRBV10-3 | CAIRVDDEQYF | TGTGCCATCAGGGTAGATGACGAGCAGTACTTC
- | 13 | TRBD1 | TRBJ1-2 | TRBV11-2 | CASSLGTGAGYTF | TGTGCCAGCAGCCTTGGGACAGGGGCTGGCTACACCTTC
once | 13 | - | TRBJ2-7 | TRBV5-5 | CASSPRTLYEQYF | TGTGCCAGCAGCCCGAGGACACTTTACGAGCAGTACTTC